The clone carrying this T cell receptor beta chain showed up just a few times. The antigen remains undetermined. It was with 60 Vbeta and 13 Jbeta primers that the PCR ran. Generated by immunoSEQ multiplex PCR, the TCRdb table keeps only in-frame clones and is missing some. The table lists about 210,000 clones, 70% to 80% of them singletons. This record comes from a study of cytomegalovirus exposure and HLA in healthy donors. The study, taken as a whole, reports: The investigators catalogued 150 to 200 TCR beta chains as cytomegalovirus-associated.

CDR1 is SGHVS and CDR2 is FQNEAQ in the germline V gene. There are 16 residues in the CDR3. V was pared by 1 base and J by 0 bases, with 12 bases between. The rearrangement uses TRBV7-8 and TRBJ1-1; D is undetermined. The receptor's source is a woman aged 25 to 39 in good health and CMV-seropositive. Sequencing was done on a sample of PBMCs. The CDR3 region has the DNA TGTGCCAGCAGCTTAGTGTGGAGGAGCATGAACACTGAAGCTTTCTTT. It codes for CASSLVWRSMNTEAFF.